The present entry profiles one T cell receptor beta chain with its context. Its antigen is not yet known. Base quality data are lacking; no much larger clone is found one base away. The receptor library was made with the immunoSEQ multiplex PCR assay. TCRdb holds this immuneACCESS table with in-frame rearrangements only. Some clones are missing; in checked studies, unresolved V genes explain under half, and the rest has no known cause. The sample profile shows 120,000 or so clones; around 75% of them were found once. The ten largest account for 5% to 5.5% of the sample. The study evaluated CTLA-4 blockade (ipilimumab) given together with focal radiation therapy in patients who had chemo-refractory metastatic non-small-cell lung cancer. The data were taken from a study of radiotherapy plus CTLA-4 blockade in lung cancer listed by TCRdb under 2018. A note on the overall study: Objective responses occurred in about 19% of enrolled patients, and roughly 30% achieved disease control.

Broad study findings and their caveats: Increased serum interferon-beta after radiation, together with early dynamic changes in blood T cell clones, were reported to be the strongest predictors of response. After treatment with radiotherapy and ipilimumab, TCR clones that originated in tumors expanded in peripheral blood.

The TCR sequence derives from a human donor with non-small cell lung cancer who had a partial response to radiotherapy plus ipilimumab. The specimen comprised peripheral blood, sampled from a patient treated with radiotherapy plus ipilimumab.

In nucleotide form, the sequence is TGTGCCAGCAGTTCCGGCGGTGTACAGGGGTCGATAGCTGAAGCTTTCTTT. It codes for CASSSGGVQGSIAEAFF. Recombination joined TRBV28 with TRBJ1-1, with 7 bases matching TRBD1. Unmatched junction bases come to 17, with V trimmed by 4 bases and J by 6 bases. From its cysteine to its phenylalanine, the CDR3 spans 17 amino acids. CDR3 DNA is the only sequence kept; it has 51 bases, read in frame from the first base. CDR1 and CDR2 (MDHEN, SYDVKM) derive from the germline V gene.